This T cell receptor (beta chain) was documented in a study of blood T cell repertoires in COVID-19. The germline V and J ends were trimmed by 0 bases and 6 bases, with 10 bases remaining between them. The CDR3 runs 15 residues. Per the germline V gene, CDR1 is SGDLS and CDR2 is YYNGEE. Seattle-derived patients entered the study during active infection and were followed longitudinally. The repertoire was sequenced with immunoSEQ multiplex PCR; TCRdb's copy has only in-frame clones and lacks some. Among 220,000 or so clones, roughly nine tenths were seen once, and the ten largest hold approximately 10%.

Sequencing was done on a sample of peripheral blood. The source is a woman aged 45-65 years with COVID-19, enrolled during active disease. V usage is TRBV9 and J usage is TRBJ1-6; possible D gene TRBD1, 5 bases. The CDR3 is CASSVDGQPNSPLHF. The CDR3, as DNA: TGTGCCAGCAGCGTAGACGGACAACCTAATTCACCCCTCCACTTT.